This T cell receptor (beta chain) was found in a study of blood T cell repertoires in COVID-19. CDR1 SEHNR and CDR2 FQNEAQ come from the germline V gene (reference sequence). The germline V and J ends were trimmed by 1 base and 1 base, with 10 bases remaining between them. The CDR3 loop spans 15 amino acids. Original analysis: Estimation of nucleated cell counts relied on the amplification of reference gene primers. Produced via immunoSEQ multiplex PCR; TCRdb's table is partial and in-frame only. The V and J calls and clone size come from that table; D and trimming were worked out from the DNA. Of 190,000 or so clones listed, approximately 85% are singletons. In Cohort 3, a recovered donor had either two negative PCRs, clearance, or symptom resolution.

The J gene is TRBJ1-1, the V gene TRBV7-9; tentatively, D is TRBD1 (5 bases). Source material: PBMCs or T cells enriched from blood (not recorded which). The source of this sequence is a woman aged 30 to 39 who had recovered from COVID-19. CDR3 coding DNA: TGTGCCAGCAGCTTAGACAGGCTTTCGAACACTGAAGCTTTCTTT. It yields the protein CASSLDRLSNTEAFF. The whole variable domain, filled in from reference TRBV7-9 and TRBJ1-1, reads DTGVSQNPRHKITKRGQNVTFRCDPISEHNRLYWYRQTLGQGPEFLTYFQNEAQLEKSRLLSDRFSAERPKGSFSTLEIQRTEQGDSAMYLCASSLDRLSNTEAFFGQGTRLTVV.